This T cell receptor (beta chain) was observed in a study of beta chain features in type 1 diabetes. About the study: The examined sorted cells totaled 85 million to 120 million across samples.

The whole isolated RNA underwent reverse transcription, so sequencing captured expressed TCRB transcripts. TCRdb keeps only in-frame clones here, not all; method: immunoSEQ multiplex PCR. The sample shows 150,000 to 200,000 clones, around 63% of them seen only once. The CDR3 loop spans 13 amino acids. After removal of 9 bases from V and 9 bases from J, the junction contained 6 bases not matched to a gene. Per the germline V gene, CDR1 is SGHTA and CDR2 is FQGNSA. With regard to this clone: The antigen is not known.

Donors underwent one heparinised blood draw, 95 to 150 mL on average. Regarding the study as a whole: Among all four CD4+ subsets, Type 1 diabetes patients had TCRB CDR3s that were moderately but significantly shorter.

The genes are TRBV7-2 and TRBJ2-1, with 12 nucleotides matching TRBD2. Sequenced: naive CD4+ T cells from blood. The receptor was isolated from a man aged 25 to 40 with type 1 diabetes. Written as DNA, the CDR3 is TGTGCCAGTCGACTAGCGGGGGTAAGTGAGCAGTTCTTC. This gives the protein CASRLAGVSEQFF. The entire variable domain, with the rest obtained from reference TRBV7-2 and TRBJ2-1, is as follows: GAGVSQSPSNKVTEKGKDVELRCDPISGHTALYWYRQSLGQGLEFLIYFQGNSAPDKSGLPSDRFSAERTGGSVSTLTIQRTQQEDSAVYLCASRLAGVSEQFFGPGTRLTVL.